A selection of T cell receptor beta chains follows, all from one sample in a study of T cell changes during pregnancy in multiple sclerosis. Assay used: immunoSEQ multiplex PCR; TCRdb lists only in-frame clones, some missing. In the table there are around 56,000 clones, approximately 94% of which are singletons. Source: CD8+ T cells from peripheral blood mononuclear cells, taken after pregnancy. The receptors here all came from a female donor with multiple sclerosis, enrolled in a pregnancy study. The conserved cysteine and the conserved F or W are not part of the CDR3 here. The D gene is left open where the match is weak. Size is omitted from some rows. Given values are once, few, many or a class for expanded clones.

size	V	D	J	CDR3
-	TRBV27	-	TRBJ2-1	ASSLKQVVYNEQF
-	TRBV13	TRBD2	TRBJ2-3	ASSLGEGLSGSQKDTQY
-	TRBV19	-	TRBJ1-5	ASSYGTRGNQPQH
-	TRBV6-5	-	TRBJ2-7	ASRLTPSYEQY
-	TRBV29-1	-	TRBJ2-2	SVDREAGELF
few	TRBV2	-	TRBJ1-1	ASRPGGGRNTEAF
-	TRBV4-1	-	TRBJ2-1	ASSAGMGNEQF
-	TRBV29-1	-	TRBJ2-7	SVEAGSTYEQY
once	TRBV7-8	TRBD1	TRBJ1-2	ASSLASETGDYGYT
few	TRBV18	TRBD1	TRBJ1-1	ASSPWTGRPTEAF
-	TRBV27	-	TRBJ2-3	ASNVGPVGDTQY
-	TRBV7-6	-	TRBJ2-7	ASSAAGGEQY
once	TRBV10-2	-	TRBJ2-1	ASSDLVYNEQF
-	TRBV9	TRBD2	TRBJ2-3	ASSVWREAGGSGTDTQY